This T cell receptor (beta chain) was documented in a study of cytomegalovirus exposure and HLA in healthy donors. 13 Jbeta primers and 60 Vbeta primers were used for the PCR. Data came from immunoSEQ multiplex PCR; TCRdb stores just in-frame clones and leaves some out. The sample lists 95,000 to 100,000 clones; 60% to 75% were seen once. V dropped 2 bases and J dropped 4 bases, with 6 bases sitting between them. The length of the CDR3 is 13 residues. Germline V gene sequence: CDR1 MGHRA, CDR2 YSYEKL. Although they were nominally healthy when sampled, donors likely had unrecorded immune exposures. V is TRBV4-1 and J is TRBJ1-5; no clear D gene. Sequencing input: PBMCs. This TCR was sampled from a man in his forties or fifties in good health and CMV-seronegative. The CDR3 region is CASSQKTNQPQHF. The CDR3 bases are TGCGCCAGCAGCCAAAAAACTAATCAGCCCCAGCATTTT.